Presented here are 7 T cell receptor beta chains from one specimen sequenced in a study of chemoradiotherapy in HPV16-positive cancers. Libraries were prepared by immunoSEQ multiplex PCR; TCRdb keeps only in-frame clonotypes and omits some of them. The repertoire holds fewer than 16,000 clones, with around 80% as singletons. This sample was obtained from a patient who underwent chemoradiotherapy. The receptors here all came from a human donor with HPV-associated anogenital cancer.

CDR3 protein: CASSLPGGLARTRSYEQYF. In DNA, the CDR3 is TGTGCCAGCAGCTTACCGGGCGGACTAGCGAGGACAAGGTCCTACGAGCAGTACTTC. The gene calls are TRBV11-1 and TRBJ2-7; TRBD2 agrees at 9 bases. Germline loops: CDR1 SGHAT, CDR2 FQDESV (reference sequence). This CDR3 comprises 19 residues. After removal of 2 bases from V and 1 base from J, the junction contained 15 bases not matched to a gene. The full variable domain, rest sourced from reference TRBV11-1 and TRBJ2-7, is EAEVAQSPRYKITEKSQAVAFWCDPISGHATLYWYRQILGQGPELLVQFQDESVVDDSQLPKDRFSAERLKGVDSTLKIQPAELGDSAMYLCASSLPGGLARTRSYEQYFGPGTRLTVT.

The rearrangement uses TRBV5-4 and TRBJ1-5; D gene uncertain. V was pared by 2 bases and J by 2 bases, with 8 bases between. This CDR3 is built from 14 residues. Germline assignment: CDR1 SGHNT and CDR2 YYREEE (reference sequence). The CDR3 reads CASSFNGRNQPQHF. CDR3 nucleotides: TGTGCCAGCAGCTTCAATGGTCGCAATCAGCCCCAGCATTTT. The complete variable domain, with remaining parts taken from reference TRBV5-4 and TRBJ1-5, reads ETGVTQSPTHLIKTRGQQVTLRCSSQSGHNTVSWYQQALGQGPQFIFQYYREEENGRGNFPPRFSGLQFPNYSSELNVNALELDDSALYLCASSFNGRNQPQHFGDGTRLSIL.

This chain links TRBV5-6 with TRBJ2-7; 10 nucleotides align to TRBD1. The CDR3 extends over 13 amino acids. The germline gives CDR1 SGHDT, CDR2 YYEEEE. V lost 4 bases to trimming and J lost 6 bases; unmatched junction nucleotides: 4. CDR3: CASSRDRGSEQYF. CDR3 coding DNA: TGTGCCAGCAGCCGGGACAGGGGATCCGAGCAGTACTTC.

The chain is built from TRBV2 and TRBJ1-1; no clear D. The V end was cut by 4 bases, the J end by 2 bases, with 8 bases between. Germline CDR1 and CDR2: SNHLY and FYNNEI. CDR3 length: 13 residues. The CDR3 DNA is TGTGCCAGCAGTGTTCTTTCAAACACTGAAGCTTTCTTT. It yields the protein CASSVLSNTEAFF.

V gene TRBV4-1 combines with J gene TRBJ2-1; 10 nucleotides agree with TRBD2. Germline V gene data show CDR1 as MGHRA and CDR2 as YSYEKL. This CDR3 has 15 amino acids. After removal of 0 bases from V and 9 bases from J, the junction contained 5 bases not matched to a gene. CDR3 nucleotide sequence: TGCGCCAGCAGCCAAGACCTAGCGGGGGTAACTGAGCAGTTCTTC. It specifies CASSQDLAGVTEQFF.

The gene calls are TRBV28 and TRBJ2-7, with unresolved D. The CDR3 has 14 amino acids. Germline-derived CDR1 and CDR2 are MDHEN and SYDVKM. Trimming stripped 4 bases from V and 3 bases from J, with 13 bases between. As DNA, the CDR3 is TGTGCCAGCAGTTACGGGCAGAAAGTCTACGAGCAGTACTTC. Protein sequence: CASSYGQKVYEQYF.

The chain joins TRBV5-4 to TRBJ2-1, with D possibly being TRBD1 (5 bases). The V and J ends lost 4 bases and 7 bases respectively, with 9 bases between them. The CDR3 runs to 12 residues. Germline V lookup: CDR1 SGHNT, CDR2 YYREEE (reference sequence). The CDR3 DNA sequence: TGTGCCAGCAGCGTGACAGATAATGAGCAGTTCTTC. Its protein is CASSVTDNEQFF. Based on the CDR3 plus reference TRBV5-4 and TRBJ2-1, the full variable domain is ETGVTQSPTHLIKTRGQQVTLRCSSQSGHNTVSWYQQALGQGPQFIFQYYREEENGRGNFPPRFSGLQFPNYSSELNVNALELDDSALYLCASSVTDNEQFFGPGTRLTVL.